The present T cell receptor (beta chain) was sequenced within a study of blood T cell repertoires in COVID-19. This clone was observed a single time. The V gene's germline CDR1 is LNHDA and CDR2 SQIVND (reference sequence). Trimming removed 4 bases from V and 4 bases from J, with 16 bases in between. The CDR3 length is 15 residues. Profiled with immunoSEQ multiplex PCR; TCRdb holds only in-frame clones, not every one. Here the sample spans around 310,000 clones, nearly 90% being singletons. The sequenced sample was peripheral blood. This chain connects TRBV19 to TRBJ1-2; D uncertain. The clonotype originates from a woman between 40 and 55 years old with COVID-19, enrolled during active disease. The CDR3: CASSRIIGVAYGYTF. CDR3 nucleotides: TGTGCCAGTAGTAGGATTATCGGGGTTGCCTATGGCTACACCTTC. Drawing the rest from reference TRBV19 and TRBJ1-2, the complete variable domain is DGGITQSPKYLFRKEGQNVTLSCEQNLNHDAMYWYRQDPGQGLRLIYYSQIVNDFQKGDIAEGYSVSREKKESFPLTVTSAQKNPTAFYLCASSRIIGVAYGYTFGSGTRLTVV.